Sequencing of this T cell receptor (beta chain) was carried out in a study of T cell responses to AZD1222 COVID-19 vaccine. The overall study: Researchers grouped second doses given at about 4 or about 12 weeks into one pool. Study observations and caveats: In a largely white British group with more females than males, clonal diversity was possibly underestimated. Samples come after the peak T cell response, not at day 14. The study identified only six AZD1222 recipients as seropositive at baseline.

The method was immunoSEQ multiplex PCR; TCRdb's version includes in-frame clones alone and lacks a portion of them. The table lists about 150,000 clones, approximately 90% of them singletons. Comment on this clone: The antigen is undetermined.

This receptor was obtained from an adult in good health. The source was peripheral blood, collected on day 0 of AZD1222 vaccination.

CDR3 coding DNA: TGTGCCAGCAGTTTATTCGCTAGCAACTCCTACGAGCAGTACTTC. This gives the protein CASSLFASNSYEQYF. The V gene is TRBV27, the J gene TRBJ2-7; maybe TRBD2 (5 bases). Germline V gives CDR1 MNHEY, CDR2 SMNVEV (reference sequence). This CDR3 region has 15 residues. V shed 1 base and J shed 0 bases, with 10 bases lying between them.